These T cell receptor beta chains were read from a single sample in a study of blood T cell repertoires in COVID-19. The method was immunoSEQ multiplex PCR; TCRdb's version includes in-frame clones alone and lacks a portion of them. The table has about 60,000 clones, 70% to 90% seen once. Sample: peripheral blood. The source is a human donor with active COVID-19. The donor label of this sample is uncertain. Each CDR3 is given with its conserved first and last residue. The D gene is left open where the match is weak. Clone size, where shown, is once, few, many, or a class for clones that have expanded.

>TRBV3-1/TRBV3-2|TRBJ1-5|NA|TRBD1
CASSRDRVNQPQHF
TGTGCCAGCAGCCGGGACAGGGTTAATCAGCCCCAGCATTTT
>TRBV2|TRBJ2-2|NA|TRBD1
CASSEGTGTGGELFF
TGTGCCAGCAGTGAAGGGACAGGGACGGGCGGGGAGCTGTTTTTT
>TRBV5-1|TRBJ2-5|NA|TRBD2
CASSIPRLAGEETQYF
TGCGCCAGCAGCATCCCGAGACTAGCGGGGGAAGAGACCCAGTACTTC
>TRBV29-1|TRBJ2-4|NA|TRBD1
CSVLTGTAGGRSGKNIQYF
TGCAGCGTCCTCACCGGGACGGCAGGGGGCCGATCTGGCAAAAACATTCAGTACTTC
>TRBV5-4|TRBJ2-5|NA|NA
CASSDDMGEMIETQYF
TGTGCCAGCAGCGATGACATGGGCGAGATGATCGAGACCCAGTACTTC
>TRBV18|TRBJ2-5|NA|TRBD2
CASSPSGGLKQETQYF
TGTGCCAGCTCACCTAGCGGGGGGCTTAAACAAGAGACCCAGTACTTC
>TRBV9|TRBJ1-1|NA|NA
CASSVAAWSDTEAFF
TGTGCCAGCAGCGTAGCAGCGTGGTCGGACACTGAAGCTTTCTTT
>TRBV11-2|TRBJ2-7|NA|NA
CASSLILYEQYF
TGTGCCAGCAGCTTAATCCTCTACGAGCAGTACTTC
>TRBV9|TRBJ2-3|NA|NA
CASSVDSYTQYF
TGTGCCAGCAGCGTTGACTCCTATACGCAGTATTTT
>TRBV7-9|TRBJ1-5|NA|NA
CASTHGGNQPQHF
TGTGCCAGCACTCACGGGGGCAATCAGCCCCAGCATTTT
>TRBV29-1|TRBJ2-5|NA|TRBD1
CSVDNRGVMETQYF
TGCAGCGTTGACAACAGGGGGGTGATGGAGACCCAGTACTTC
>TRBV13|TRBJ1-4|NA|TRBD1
CASSTRQGDNEKLFF
TGTGCCAGCAGCACAAGACAGGGGGATAATGAAAAACTGTTTTTT
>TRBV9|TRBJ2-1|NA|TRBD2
CASSSGLAFSSYNEQFF
TGTGCCAGCAGCTCCGGACTAGCCTTCAGCTCCTACAATGAGCAGTTCTTC
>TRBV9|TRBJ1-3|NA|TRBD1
CASSVEGRGSGNTIYF
TGTGCCAGCAGCGTAGAGGGCAGGGGGTCTGGAAACACCATATATTTT
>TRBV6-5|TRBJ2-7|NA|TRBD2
CASSYSSGEASYEQYF
TGTGCCAGCAGCTACTCAAGCGGGGAGGCCTCCTACGAGCAGTACTTC
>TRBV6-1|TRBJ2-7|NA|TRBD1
CASRETGGLGSSYEQYF
TGTGCCAGCAGAGAAACAGGGGGCTTGGGCTCTTCCTACGAGCAGTACTTC
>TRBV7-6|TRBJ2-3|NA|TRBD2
CASSSRLAGADTQYF
TGTGCCAGCAGCTCGAGACTAGCGGGAGCAGATACGCAGTATTTT
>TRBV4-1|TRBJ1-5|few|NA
CASSQDRLSNQPQHF
TGCGCCAGCAGCCAAGACAGGCTTAGCAATCAGCCCCAGCATTTT
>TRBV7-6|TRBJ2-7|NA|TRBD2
CASSLGPAGSYEQYF
TGTGCCAGCAGCTTAGGCCCAGCGGGATCCTACGAGCAGTACTTC
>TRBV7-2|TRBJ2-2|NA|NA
CASSFPTFSANTGELFF
TGTGCCAGCAGCTTCCCCACATTTTCCGCGAACACCGGGGAGCTGTTTTTT